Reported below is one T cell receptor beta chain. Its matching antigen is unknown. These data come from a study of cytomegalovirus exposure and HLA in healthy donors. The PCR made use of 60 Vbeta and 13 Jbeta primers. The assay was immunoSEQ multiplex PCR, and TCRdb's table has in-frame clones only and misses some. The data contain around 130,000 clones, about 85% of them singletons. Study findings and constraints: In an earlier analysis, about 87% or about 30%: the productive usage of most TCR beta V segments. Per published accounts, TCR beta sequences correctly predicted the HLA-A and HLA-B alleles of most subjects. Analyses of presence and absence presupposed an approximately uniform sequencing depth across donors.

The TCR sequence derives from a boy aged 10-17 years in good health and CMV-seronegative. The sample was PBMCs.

The CDR3 DNA follows: TGTGCCAGCAGCCCGGGACTAGCGCGTAGCACCGGGGAGCTGTTTTTT. Amino acid sequence: CASSPGLARSTGELFF. This chain uses TRBV7-2 with TRBJ2-2; 10 bases map to TRBD2. The CDR3 totals 16 residues. The J segment lost 4 bases and the V segment lost 5 bases, leaving 7 bases of the junction unmatched. Germline V CDR1 and CDR2: SGHTA, FQGNSA.